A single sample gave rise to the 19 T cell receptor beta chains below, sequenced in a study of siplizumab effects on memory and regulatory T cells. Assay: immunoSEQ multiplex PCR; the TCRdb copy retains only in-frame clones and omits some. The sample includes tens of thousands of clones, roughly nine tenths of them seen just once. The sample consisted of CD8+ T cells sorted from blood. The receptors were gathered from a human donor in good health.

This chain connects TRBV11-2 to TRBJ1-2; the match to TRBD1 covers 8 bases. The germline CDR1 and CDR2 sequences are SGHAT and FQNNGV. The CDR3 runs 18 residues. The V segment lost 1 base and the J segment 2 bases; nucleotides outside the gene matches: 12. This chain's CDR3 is CASSLVFGETGANYGYTF. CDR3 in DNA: TGTGCCAGCAGCTTAGTCTTTGGTGAGACAGGGGCCAACTATGGCTACACCTTC.

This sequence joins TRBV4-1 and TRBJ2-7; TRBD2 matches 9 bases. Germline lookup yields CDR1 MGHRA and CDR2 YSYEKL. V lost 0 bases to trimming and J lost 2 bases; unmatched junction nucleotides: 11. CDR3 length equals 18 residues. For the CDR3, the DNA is TGCGCCAGCAGCCAAGAAAGCCTCCAGGTAGCGGGAGCCTACGAGCAGTACTTC. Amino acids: CASSQESLQVAGAYEQYF.

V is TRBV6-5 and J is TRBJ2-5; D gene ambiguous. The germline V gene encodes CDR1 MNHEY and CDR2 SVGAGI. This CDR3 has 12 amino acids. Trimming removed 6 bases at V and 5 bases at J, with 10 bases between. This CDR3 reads CASSDFRETQYF. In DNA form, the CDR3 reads TGTGCCAGCAGCGACTTCAGGGAGACCCAGTACTTC.

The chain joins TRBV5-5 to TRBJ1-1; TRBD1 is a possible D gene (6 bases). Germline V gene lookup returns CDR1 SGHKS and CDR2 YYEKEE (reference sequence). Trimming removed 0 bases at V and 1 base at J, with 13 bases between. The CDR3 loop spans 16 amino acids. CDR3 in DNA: TGTGCCAGCAGCTTGGTATGGCAGGGGTGGAACACTGAAGCTTTCTTT. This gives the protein CASSLVWQGWNTEAFF.

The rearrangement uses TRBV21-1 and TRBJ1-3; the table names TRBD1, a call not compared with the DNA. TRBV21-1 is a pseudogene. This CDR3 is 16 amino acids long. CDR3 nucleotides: TGTGCCAGCAGCAAAGGAAGGCAGGACTCTGGAAACACCATATATTTT. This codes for CASSKGRQDSGNTIYF.

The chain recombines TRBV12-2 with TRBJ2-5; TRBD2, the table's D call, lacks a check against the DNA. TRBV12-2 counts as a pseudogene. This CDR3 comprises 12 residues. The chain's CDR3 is CASRFWRETQYF. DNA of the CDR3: TGTGCAAGTCGCTTCTGGAGGGAGACCCAGTACTTC.

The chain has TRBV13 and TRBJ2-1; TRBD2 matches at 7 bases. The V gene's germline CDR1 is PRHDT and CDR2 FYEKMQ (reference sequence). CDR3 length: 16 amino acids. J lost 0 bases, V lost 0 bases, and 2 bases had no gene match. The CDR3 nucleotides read TGTGCCAGCAGCTTAGGGGGCGGGAGCTCCTACAATGAGCAGTTCTTC. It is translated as CASSLGGGSSYNEQFF.

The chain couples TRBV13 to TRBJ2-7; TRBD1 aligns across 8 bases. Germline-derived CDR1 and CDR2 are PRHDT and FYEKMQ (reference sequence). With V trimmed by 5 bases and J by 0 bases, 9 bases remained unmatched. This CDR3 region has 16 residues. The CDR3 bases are TGTGCCAGCAGCGGACAGGACAGGGAAAGCTCCTACGAGCAGTACTTC. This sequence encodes CASSGQDRESSYEQYF.

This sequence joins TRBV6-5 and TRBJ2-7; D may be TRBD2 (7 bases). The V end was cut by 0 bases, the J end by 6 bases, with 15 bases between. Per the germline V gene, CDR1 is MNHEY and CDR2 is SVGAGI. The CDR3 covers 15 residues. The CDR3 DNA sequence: TGTGCCAGCAGTTACTCGGAGGGGGGGCTGGGCGAGCAGTACTTC. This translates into CASSYSEGGLGEQYF.

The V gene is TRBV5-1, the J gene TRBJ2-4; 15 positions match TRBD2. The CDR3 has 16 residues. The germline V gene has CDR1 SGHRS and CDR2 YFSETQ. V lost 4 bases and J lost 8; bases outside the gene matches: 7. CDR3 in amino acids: CASSNGLAGGFDIQYF. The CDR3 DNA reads TGCGCCAGCAGCAACGGACTAGCGGGAGGGTTTGACATTCAGTACTTC.

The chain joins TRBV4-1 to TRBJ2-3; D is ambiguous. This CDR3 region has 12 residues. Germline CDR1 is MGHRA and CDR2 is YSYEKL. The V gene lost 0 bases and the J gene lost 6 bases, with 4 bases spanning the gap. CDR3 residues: CASSQDFDTQYF. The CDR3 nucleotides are TGCGCCAGCAGCCAAGATTTCGATACGCAGTATTTT.

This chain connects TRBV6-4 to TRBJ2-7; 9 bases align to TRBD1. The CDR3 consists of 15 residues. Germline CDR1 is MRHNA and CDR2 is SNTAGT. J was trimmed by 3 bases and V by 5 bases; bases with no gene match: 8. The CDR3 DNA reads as TGTGCCAGCAGTTTCCAGACAGGGGGATACTACGAGCAGTACTTC. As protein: CASSFQTGGYYEQYF.

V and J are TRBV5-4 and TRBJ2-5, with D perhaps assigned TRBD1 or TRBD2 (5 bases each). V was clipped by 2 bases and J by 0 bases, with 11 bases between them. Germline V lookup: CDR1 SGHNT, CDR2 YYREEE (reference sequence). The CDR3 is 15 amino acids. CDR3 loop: CASSLGQGDQETQYF. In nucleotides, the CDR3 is TGTGCCAGCAGCTTAGGTCAGGGAGACCAAGAGACCCAGTACTTC.

In DNA, the CDR3 is TGTGCCAGCAGCGTAGGCCAGGGTATGAACACTGAAGCTTTCTTT. Translated, it gives CASSVGQGMNTEAFF. J is TRBJ1-1 and V is TRBV9; the D gene is possibly TRBD1 (5 bases). This CDR3 has 15 residues. The germline CDR1 and CDR2 sequences are SGDLS and YYNGEE. Trimming took 0 bases from V and 0 from J, leaving 9 bases between them.

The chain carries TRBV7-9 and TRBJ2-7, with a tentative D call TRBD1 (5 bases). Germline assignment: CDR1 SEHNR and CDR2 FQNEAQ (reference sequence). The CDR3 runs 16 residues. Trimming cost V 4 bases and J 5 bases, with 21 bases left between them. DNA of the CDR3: TGTGCCAGCAGCTCGAGACTCGACAGCTACCTAAACGAGCAGTACTTC. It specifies CASSSRLDSYLNEQYF.

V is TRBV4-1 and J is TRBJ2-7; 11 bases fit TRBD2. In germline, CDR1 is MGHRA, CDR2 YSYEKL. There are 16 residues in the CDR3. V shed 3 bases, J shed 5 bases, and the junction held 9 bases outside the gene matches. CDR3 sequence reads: CASSQIGLAGKDEQYF. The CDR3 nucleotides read TGCGCCAGCAGCCAGATCGGACTAGCGGGTAAAGACGAGCAGTACTTC.

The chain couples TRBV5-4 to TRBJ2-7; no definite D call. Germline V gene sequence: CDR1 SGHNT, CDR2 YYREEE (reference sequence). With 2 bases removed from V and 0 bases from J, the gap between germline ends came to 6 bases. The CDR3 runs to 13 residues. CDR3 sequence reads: CASSFSDSYEQYF. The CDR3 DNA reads TGTGCCAGCAGCTTCTCCGACTCCTACGAGCAGTACTTC.

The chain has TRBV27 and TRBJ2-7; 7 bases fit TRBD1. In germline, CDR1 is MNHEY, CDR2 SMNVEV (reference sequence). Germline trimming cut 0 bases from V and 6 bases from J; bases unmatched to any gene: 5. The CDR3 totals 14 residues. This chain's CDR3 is CASSLSPTGPEQYF. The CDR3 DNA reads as TGTGCCAGCAGTTTATCCCCGACAGGGCCCGAGCAGTACTTC.

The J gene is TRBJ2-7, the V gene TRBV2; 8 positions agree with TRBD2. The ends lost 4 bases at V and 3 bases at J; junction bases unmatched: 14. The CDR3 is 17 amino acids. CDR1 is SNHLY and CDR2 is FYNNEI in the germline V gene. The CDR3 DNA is TGTGCCAGCAGTGTGACCCTGGGAGCGGGGGCACGCTACGAGCAGTACTTC. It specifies CASSVTLGAGARYEQYF.